The 13 T cell receptor beta chains reported below all come from one sample, sequenced in a study of blood T cell repertoires in COVID-19. Clones were sequenced by immunoSEQ multiplex PCR, and TCRdb holds only the in-frame ones, with some missing. The sample gives roughly 40,000 clones, more than 90% of which show up once; 4.5% to 7% is in the top ten. The specimen was peripheral blood. All receptors derive from a human donor in a cohort sampled during active COVID-19.

The J gene is TRBJ1-6, the V gene TRBV6-6; TRBD1 aligns across 8 bases. CDR1 MNHNY and CDR2 SVGAGI come from the germline V gene (reference sequence). V lost 5 bases and J lost 7; bases outside the gene matches: 10. The CDR3 length is 16 residues. Written as DNA, the CDR3 is TGTGCCAGCAGTCCGGACAGGGTCATTGGAAATTCACCCCTCCACTTT. The encoded protein is CASSPDRVIGNSPLHF.

The CDR3 loop is CASTGDRGYYYEQYF. Written as DNA, the CDR3 is TGTGCCAGCACCGGGGACAGGGGGTACTACTACGAGCAGTACTTC. The rearrangement links TRBV2 to TRBJ2-7, with 11 bases identical to TRBD1. With V trimmed by 7 bases and J by 3 bases, 8 bases remained unmatched. Germline V gene lookup returns CDR1 SNHLY and CDR2 FYNNEI. The CDR3 spans 15 residues.

The rearrangement links TRBV5-4 to TRBJ2-5, with a possible D match to TRBD1 (6 bases). The CDR3 loop spans 13 amino acids. From germline, CDR1 is SGHNT and CDR2 YYREEE (reference sequence). V lost 3 bases and J lost 5, with 11 bases in between. The CDR3 region has the DNA TGTGCCAGCAGCTCCCCTCAGGGGGAGACCCAGTACTTC. It translates to CASSSPQGETQYF.

The chain couples TRBV5-4 to TRBJ1-3; D not resolved. Germline V gene data show CDR1 as SGHNT and CDR2 as YYREEE (reference sequence). The V and J ends lost 4 bases and 3 bases respectively, with 8 bases between them. This CDR3 spans 13 amino acids. CDR3: CASSTRYGNTIYF. In DNA, the CDR3 is TGTGCCAGCAGCACACGATATGGAAACACCATATATTTT.

The genes are TRBV6-2 or TRBV6-3 and TRBJ2-7; tentatively, D is TRBD2 (6 bases). The CDR3 extends over 14 amino acids. CDR1 and CDR2 (germline): MNHEY, SVGEGT. V was shortened by 6 bases and J by 3 bases, with 15 bases between the two germline ends. The CDR3 DNA reads as TGTGCCAGCAGCGCAGGGAGGAAAGGCTACGAGCAGTACTTC. Encoded protein: CASSAGRKGYEQYF.

The chain is built from TRBV19 and TRBJ2-7, with 9 nucleotides matching TRBD1. Germline-derived CDR1 and CDR2 are LNHDA and SQIVND (reference sequence). This CDR3 has 14 residues. The trim removed 3 bases at V and 4 bases at J, leaving 4 bases unmatched. CDR3 coding DNA: TGTGCCAGTAGTATGCCGGGACAGGGTTACGAGCAGTACTTC. The encoded protein is CASSMPGQGYEQYF.

The chain uses TRBV3-1 (or the pseudogene TRBV3-2) and TRBJ2-7, with 7 bases aligning to TRBD1. CDR1 LGHDT and CDR2 YNNKEL come from the germline V gene (reference sequence). Trimming removed 4 bases from V and 1 base from J; junction bases left unmatched: 7. The length of the CDR3 is 15 residues. This chain's CDR3 is CASSPRGTLSYEQYF. As DNA, the CDR3 is TGTGCCAGCAGCCCCAGGGGGACACTTTCCTACGAGCAGTACTTC.

This chain uses TRBV27 with TRBJ1-5; possible D gene TRBD1, 5 bases. V was shortened by 3 bases and J by 3 bases, with 9 bases between the two germline ends. The germline CDR1 and CDR2 sequences are MNHEY and SMNVEV (reference sequence). The CDR3 loop spans 14 amino acids. CDR3 in amino acids: CASSFDRFNQPQHF. CDR3 nucleotides: TGTGCCAGCAGTTTTGACAGATTCAATCAGCCCCAGCATTTT.

This chain connects TRBV27 to TRBJ2-7, with TRBD1 matching over 8 bases. Losses at the gene ends were 3 bases for V and 6 bases for J; bases not matched to a gene: 7. This CDR3 spans 14 amino acids. CDR1 and CDR2 (germline): MNHEY, SMNVEV (reference sequence). CDR3 DNA sequence: TGTGCCAGCAGTTTCAGGACAGGGACGTTCGAGCAGTACTTC. Amino acid sequence: CASSFRTGTFEQYF.

The chain links TRBV7-9 to TRBJ1-4; possible D gene TRBD1, 5 bases. V was trimmed by 6 bases and J by 14 bases, leaving 16 bases between them. CDR1 and CDR2 (germline): SEHNR, FQNEAQ (reference sequence). This CDR3 is built from 12 residues. In DNA form, the CDR3 reads TGTGCCAGCAGTCGGACCGCGGGGGATCTGTTTTTT. Translated: CASSRTAGDLFF.

The rearrangement uses TRBV4-2 and TRBJ2-1, with D hard to call. The CDR3 spans 14 residues. V dropped 1 base and J dropped 0 bases, with 4 bases sitting between them. Germline assignment: CDR1 LGHNA and CDR2 YNFKEQ. The CDR3 coding sequence is TGTGCCAGCAGCCAAGCTAGCTCCTACAATGAGCAGTTCTTC. Its translation is CASSQASSYNEQFF.

The chain joins TRBV7-3 to TRBJ1-5, with a weak D call TRBD1 (6 bases). Between the trimmed V and J ends, which lost 2 bases and 5 bases, there was a span of 25 bases. The CDR3 sequence is 19 residues long. Germline lookup yields CDR1 SGHTA and CDR2 FQGTGA. Here the CDR3 DNA reads TGTGCCAGCAGCTTATTTGTAGTGGGGGCGGACCCAAGGGATCAGCCCCAGCATTTT. Translation gives CASSLFVVGADPRDQPQHF.

V gene TRBV4-3 combines with J gene TRBJ2-3; 7 nucleotides align to TRBD2. V shed 1 base, J shed 3 bases, and the junction held 1 base outside the gene matches. CDR3 length: 14 residues. The germline V gene has CDR1 LGHNA and CDR2 YSLEER. The CDR3 DNA reads as TGCGCCAGCAGCCAAGGACTAGCAACAGATACGCAGTATTTT. It codes for CASSQGLATDTQYF.